Included here is one TCR beta chain sequence, with context. Its matching antigen is unknown. The CDR3 runs 12 residues. Trimming took off 1 base at V and 3 bases at J, with 4 bases between the two ends. Germline CDR1 WSHSY, CDR2 SAAADI. This entry is derived from a study of graft-versus-host responses after intestinal transplantation. In the study overall: Recipients uniformly received anti-thymocyte globulin induction, followed by tacrolimus and steroids for three to four years. Findings and caveats of the study: Investigators detected GvH clones in recipient marrow, with some emerging earlier in ileum or blood.

Assay: immunoSEQ multiplex PCR; the TCRdb copy retains only in-frame clones and omits some. The table shows roughly 96,000 clones, with 91% occurring only once. The source of this sequence is a human donor who received an intestinal transplant. The sample in question was unstimulated CD8+ T cells sorted from spleen or lymph node cells, obtained before intestinal transplant. The rearrangement links TRBV10-2 to TRBJ2-7; no definite D call. The CDR3 DNA reads as TGCGCCAGCAGTGAGTACAGCTACGAGCAGTACTTC. It is translated as CASSEYSYEQYF.